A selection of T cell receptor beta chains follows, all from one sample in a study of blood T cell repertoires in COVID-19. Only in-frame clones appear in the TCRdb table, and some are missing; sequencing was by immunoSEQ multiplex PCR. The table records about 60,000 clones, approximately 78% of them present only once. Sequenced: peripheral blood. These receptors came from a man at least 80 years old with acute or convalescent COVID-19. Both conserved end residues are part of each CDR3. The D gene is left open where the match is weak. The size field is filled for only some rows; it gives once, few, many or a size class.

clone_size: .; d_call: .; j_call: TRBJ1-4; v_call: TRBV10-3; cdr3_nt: TGTGCCATCAGTGACGAGACCGGCGGTGAAAAACTGTTTTTT; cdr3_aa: CAISDETGGEKLFF
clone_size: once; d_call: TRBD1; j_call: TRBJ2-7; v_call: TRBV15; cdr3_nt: TGTGCCACCAGCACAGGGACAGGGATAGCGTACGAGCAGTACTTC; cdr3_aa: CATSTGTGIAYEQYF
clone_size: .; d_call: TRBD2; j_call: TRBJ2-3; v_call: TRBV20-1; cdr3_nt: TGCAGTGCTAGTCAACTAGCGGGAGGGATACGCACAGATACGCAGTATTTT; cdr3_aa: CSASQLAGGIRTDTQYF
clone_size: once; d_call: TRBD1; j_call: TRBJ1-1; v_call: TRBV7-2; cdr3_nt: TGTGCCAGCAGCTTAGGACAGGGGGAGGGTGAAGCTTTCTTT; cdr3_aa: CASSLGQGEGEAFF
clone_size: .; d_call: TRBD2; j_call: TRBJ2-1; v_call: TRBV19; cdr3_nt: TGTGCCAGTAAGACTAGCGGGGGGGCGTGGGAGCAGTTCTTC; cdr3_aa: CASKTSGGAWEQFF
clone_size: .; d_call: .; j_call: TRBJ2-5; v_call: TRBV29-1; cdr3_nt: TGCAGCGCGAGTCGAGGGAACCAAGAGACCCAGTACTTC; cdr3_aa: CSASRGNQETQYF
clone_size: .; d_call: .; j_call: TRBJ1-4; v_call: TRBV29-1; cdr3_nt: TGCAGCGTTGAAGAGGGGGCGGATGAAAAACTGTTTTTT; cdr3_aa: CSVEEGADEKLFF
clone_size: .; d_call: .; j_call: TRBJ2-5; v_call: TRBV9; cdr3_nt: TGTGCCAGCAGCGAGCGACAGGAAATGGGGACCCAGTACTTC; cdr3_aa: CASSERQEMGTQYF
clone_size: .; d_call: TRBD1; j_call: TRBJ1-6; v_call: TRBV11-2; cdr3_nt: TGTGCCAGCAGCTTAGGCCGGGACAGAGATAATTCACCCCTCCACTTT; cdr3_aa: CASSLGRDRDNSPLHF
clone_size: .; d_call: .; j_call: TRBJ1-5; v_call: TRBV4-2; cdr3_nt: TGTGCCAGCAGCCAAGGGCGCAGGGGTTCTGGGCCCCAGCATTTT; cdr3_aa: CASSQGRRGSGPQHF
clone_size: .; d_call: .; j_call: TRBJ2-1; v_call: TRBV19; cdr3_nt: TGTGCCAGTAAGGCCTCGACAGGATACTCGGCCGAGAGGAATGAGCAGTTCTTC; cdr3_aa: CASKASTGYSAERNEQFF
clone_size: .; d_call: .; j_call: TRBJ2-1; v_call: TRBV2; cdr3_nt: TGTGCCAGCAGTGAAGAGTACTGGTCTGAGCAGTTCTTC; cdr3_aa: CASSEEYWSEQFF
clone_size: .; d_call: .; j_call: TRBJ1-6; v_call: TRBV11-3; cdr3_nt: TGTGCCAGCAGCTCCCCGACCGGCGGCAGGGATTCACCCCTCCACTTT; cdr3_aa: CASSSPTGGRDSPLHF
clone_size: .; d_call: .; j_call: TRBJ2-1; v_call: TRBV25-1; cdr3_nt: TGTGCCAGCAGTGAGGTTGGACTCGTCCGGGTGCAGTTCTTC; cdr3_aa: CASSEVGLVRVQFF
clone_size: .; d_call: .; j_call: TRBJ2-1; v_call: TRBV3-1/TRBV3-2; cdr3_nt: TGTGCCAGCAGCCAAGATCTGGGCAGGCCGAATGAGCAGTTCTTC; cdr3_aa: CASSQDLGRPNEQFF
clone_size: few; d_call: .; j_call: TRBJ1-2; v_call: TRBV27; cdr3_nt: TGTGCCAGCAGTTTATCCCTCTCGCAAAGGGGGACTAATGGCTACACCTTC; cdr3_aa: CASSLSLSQRGTNGYTF
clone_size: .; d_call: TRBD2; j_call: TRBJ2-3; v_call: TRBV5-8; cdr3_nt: TGTGCCAGCAGCGGCGGGACTAGCGGGGGGGCAATAGATACGCAGTATTTT; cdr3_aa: CASSGGTSGGAIDTQYF
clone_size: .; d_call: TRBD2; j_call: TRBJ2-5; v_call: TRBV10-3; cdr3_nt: TGTGCCATCAGTGGGACTAGAGGGGAGACCCAGTACTTC; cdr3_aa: CAISGTRGETQYF
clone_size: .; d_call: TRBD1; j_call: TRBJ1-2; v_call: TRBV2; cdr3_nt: TGTGCCAGCAGTGAAATAGGACAGGGGTATGGCTACACCTTC; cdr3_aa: CASSEIGQGYGYTF
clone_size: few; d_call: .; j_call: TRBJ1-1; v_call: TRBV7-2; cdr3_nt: TGTGCCAGCAGCTTTTCGGGAAGGACTGAAGCTTTCTTT; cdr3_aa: CASSFSGRTEAFF
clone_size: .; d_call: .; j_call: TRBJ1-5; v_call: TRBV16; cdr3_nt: TGTGCCAGCAGACCCCACAGAACCGGCCAGCCCCAGCATTTT; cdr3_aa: CASRPHRTGQPQHF
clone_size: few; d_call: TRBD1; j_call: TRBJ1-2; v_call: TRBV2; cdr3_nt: TGTGCCAGCACTCCTGGGGGACAGTACTATGGCTACACCTTC; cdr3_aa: CASTPGGQYYGYTF
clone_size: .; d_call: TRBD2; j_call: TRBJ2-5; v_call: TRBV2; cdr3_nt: TGTGCCAGCAGCCCTCCTAGCGGGGGGGGAGAGACCCAGTACTTC; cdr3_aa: CASSPPSGGGETQYF
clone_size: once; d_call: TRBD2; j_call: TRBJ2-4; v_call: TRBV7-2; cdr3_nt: TGTGCCAGCAGCTTAGCGGGAGGGATCTCCGACCTAGCCAAAAACATTCAGTACTTC; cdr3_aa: CASSLAGGISDLAKNIQYF
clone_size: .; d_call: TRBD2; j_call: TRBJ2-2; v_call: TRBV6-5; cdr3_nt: TGTGCCAGCACCATGGGGACTAGCGGTTCCGGGGAGCTGTTTTTT; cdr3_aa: CASTMGTSGSGELFF
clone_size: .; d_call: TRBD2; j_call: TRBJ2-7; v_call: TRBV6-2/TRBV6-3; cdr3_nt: TGTGCCAGCAGTTACCGGACTAGCGGATACGAGCAGTACTTC; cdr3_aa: CASSYRTSGYEQYF
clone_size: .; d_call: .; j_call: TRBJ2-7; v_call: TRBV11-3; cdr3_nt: TGTGCCAGCAGCCGGGGTTATGGGGAGAGCTCCTACGAGCAGTACTTC; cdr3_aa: CASSRGYGESSYEQYF
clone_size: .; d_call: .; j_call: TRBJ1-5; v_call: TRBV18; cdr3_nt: TGTGCCAGCTCACCACAGGGGAACGATCAGCCCCAGCATTTT; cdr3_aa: CASSPQGNDQPQHF
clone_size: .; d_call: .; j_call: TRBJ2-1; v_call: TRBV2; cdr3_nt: TGTGCCAGCAATATAAACAATGAGCAGTTCTTC; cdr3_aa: CASNINNEQFF
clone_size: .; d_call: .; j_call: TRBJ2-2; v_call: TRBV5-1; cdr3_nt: TGCGCCAGCAGCTTGCGAGACACCGGGGAGCTGTTTTTT; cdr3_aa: CASSLRDTGELFF
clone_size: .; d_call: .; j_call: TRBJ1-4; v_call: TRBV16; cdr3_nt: TGTGCCAGCAGCCACGAGTCCGGGACTCCGCTCAATGAAAAACTGTTTTTT; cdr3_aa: CASSHESGTPLNEKLFF
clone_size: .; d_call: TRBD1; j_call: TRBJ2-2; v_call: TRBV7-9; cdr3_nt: TGTGCCAGCCGGAAGGACAGGCCGCGAACGACCGGGGAGCTGTTTTTT; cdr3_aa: CASRKDRPRTTGELFF
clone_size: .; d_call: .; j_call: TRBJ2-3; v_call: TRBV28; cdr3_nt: TGTGCCAGCAGTTTTTTGTCGGGCACAGATACGCAGTATTTT; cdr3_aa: CASSFLSGTDTQYF
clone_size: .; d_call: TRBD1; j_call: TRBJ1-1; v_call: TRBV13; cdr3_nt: TGTGCCAGCAGCTGGGGACAGGCGGACCCTTCTGGTGGTGAAGCTTTCTTT; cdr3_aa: CASSWGQADPSGGEAFF
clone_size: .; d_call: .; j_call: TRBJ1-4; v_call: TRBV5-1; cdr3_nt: TGCGCCAGCAGCTTGGCCAGGGCAGATTTCGAAAAACTGTTTTTT; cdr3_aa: CASSLARADFEKLFF
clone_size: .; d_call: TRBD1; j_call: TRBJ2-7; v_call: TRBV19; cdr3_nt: TGTGCCAGTAGTCCGCCAGGGACAGACTCCTACGAGCAGTACTTC; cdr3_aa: CASSPPGTDSYEQYF
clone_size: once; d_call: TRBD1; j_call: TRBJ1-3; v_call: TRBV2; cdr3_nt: TGTGCCAGCAGTGGGGAACAGGGGGCTGGAAACACCATATATTTT; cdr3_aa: CASSGEQGAGNTIYF
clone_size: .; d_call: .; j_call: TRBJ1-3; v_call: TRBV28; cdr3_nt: TGTGCCAGCAGTTCCCCCGCCGGGGGCTCTGGAAACACCATATATTTT; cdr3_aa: CASSSPAGGSGNTIYF
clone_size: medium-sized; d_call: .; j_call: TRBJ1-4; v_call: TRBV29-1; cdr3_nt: TGCAGCGTTGAAGATCAGGCTGAAAAACTGTTTTTT; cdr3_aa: CSVEDQAEKLFF
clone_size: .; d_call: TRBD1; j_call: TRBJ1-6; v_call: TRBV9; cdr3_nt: TGTGCCAGCAGCGCCGTACCGGGACAGGGCGGCTCACCCCTCCACTTT; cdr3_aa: CASSAVPGQGGSPLHF
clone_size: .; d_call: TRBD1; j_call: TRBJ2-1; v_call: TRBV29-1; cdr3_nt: TGCAGCGTTGAACCCCTGGACAGGGGGGAGATGTTCTTC; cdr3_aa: CSVEPLDRGEMFF
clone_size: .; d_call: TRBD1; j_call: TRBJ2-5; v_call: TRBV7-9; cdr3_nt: TGTGCCAGCAGCTTAGGTTCAGGGGGAGTAGAGACCCAGTACTTC; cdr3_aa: CASSLGSGGVETQYF
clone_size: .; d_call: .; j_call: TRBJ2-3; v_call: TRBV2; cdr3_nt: TGTGCCAGCATGCGGGGATACACAGATACGCAGTATTTT; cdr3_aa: CASMRGYTDTQYF
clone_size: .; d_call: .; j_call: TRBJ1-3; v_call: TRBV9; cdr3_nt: TGTGCCAGCAGCCCGAGGTGGACGGGAGACACCATATATTTT; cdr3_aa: CASSPRWTGDTIYF
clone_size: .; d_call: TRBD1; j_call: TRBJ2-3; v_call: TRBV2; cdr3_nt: TGTGCCACGTTAGGACAGGCCCCCACAGATACGCAGTATTTT; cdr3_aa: CATLGQAPTDTQYF
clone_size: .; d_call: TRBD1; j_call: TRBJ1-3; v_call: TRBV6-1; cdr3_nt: TGTGCCAGCAGTTTACAGGGGGCTGGAAACACCATATATTTT; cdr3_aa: CASSLQGAGNTIYF
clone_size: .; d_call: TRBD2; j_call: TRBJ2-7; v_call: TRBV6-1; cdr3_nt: TGTGCCAGCAGTGAAGCGGGCAGAACTAGCGGGAGGTTCTACGAGCAGTACTTC; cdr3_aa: CASSEAGRTSGRFYEQYF
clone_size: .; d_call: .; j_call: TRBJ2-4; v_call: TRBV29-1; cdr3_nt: TGCAGCGTTGAAGGGGGCAGAACCAAAAACATTCAGTACTTC; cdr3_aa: CSVEGGRTKNIQYF
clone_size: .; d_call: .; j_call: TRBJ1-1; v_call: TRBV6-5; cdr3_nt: TGTGCCAGCAGTTACTCCGCCAGGGGGAACACTGAAGCTTTCTTT; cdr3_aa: CASSYSARGNTEAFF
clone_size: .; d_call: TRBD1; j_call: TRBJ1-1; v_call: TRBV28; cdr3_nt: TGTGCCAGCAGTTTAACAGGGGGGAGGTCTGAAGCTTTCTTT; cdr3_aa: CASSLTGGRSEAFF
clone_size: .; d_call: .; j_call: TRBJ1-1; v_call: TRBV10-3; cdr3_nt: TGTGCCATCACCCAGGGGCTGAACACTGAAGCTTTCTTT; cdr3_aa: CAITQGLNTEAFF
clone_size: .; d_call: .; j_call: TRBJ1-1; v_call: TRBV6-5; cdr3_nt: TGTGCCAGCAGTTATTGGGGGGAGAACACTGAAGCTTTCTTT; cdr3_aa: CASSYWGENTEAFF
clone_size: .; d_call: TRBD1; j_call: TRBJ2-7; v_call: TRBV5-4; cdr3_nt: TGTGCCAGCAGCTTGGTTGGGACAGGGAAAGCCTACGAGCAGTACTTC; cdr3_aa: CASSLVGTGKAYEQYF
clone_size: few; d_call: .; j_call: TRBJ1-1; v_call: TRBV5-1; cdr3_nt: TGCGCCAGTCAAATTAGAGGTGACACTGAAGCTTTCTTT; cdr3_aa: CASQIRGDTEAFF
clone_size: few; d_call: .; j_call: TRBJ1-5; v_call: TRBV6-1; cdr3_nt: TGTGCCAGCAGTGAAAACAGGGTTCAGCCCCAGCATTTT; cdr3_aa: CASSENRVQPQHF
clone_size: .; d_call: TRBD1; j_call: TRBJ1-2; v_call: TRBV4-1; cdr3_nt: TGCGCCAGCAGCCAGAACAGGGGCTTCTATGGCTACACCTTC; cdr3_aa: CASSQNRGFYGYTF
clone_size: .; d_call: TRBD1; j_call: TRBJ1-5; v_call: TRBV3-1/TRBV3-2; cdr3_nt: TGTGCCAGCAGCCACGATACAGGGGTCCAGCATTTT; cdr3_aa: CASSHDTGVQHF
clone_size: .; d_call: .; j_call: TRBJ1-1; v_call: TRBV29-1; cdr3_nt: TGCAGCGTTGGAATAGAGACAGACACTGAAGCTTTCTTT; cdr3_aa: CSVGIETDTEAFF
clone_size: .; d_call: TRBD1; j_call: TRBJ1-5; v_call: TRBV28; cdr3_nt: TGTGCCAGCAGTTCGCCGGACAGGGGGAAGAATCAGCCCCAGCATTTT; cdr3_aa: CASSSPDRGKNQPQHF